This is a list of T cell receptor beta chains from one sample in a study of T cell repertoires in cytomegalovirus infection. TCRdb re-called the reads through MiXCR, storing one row per CDR3 protein. The sample yields about a million distinct CDR3 sequences, less than 35% seen once. Their antigen targets remain unknown. The input for sequencing was cultured CD8+ T cells from PBMCs, taken from culture after CMV antigen stimulation. The source is a human donor in good health (CMV status not recorded). Some clones in this sample may be carry-over from other donors' samples. CDR3s include the opening cysteine and the closing phenylalanine or tryptophan. The order of the fields is CDR3 length, V gene, J gene, D gene, clone size, CDR3 protein, CDR3 DNA. D genes are given only for firm matches. Only part of the rows carry a size: once, few, many, or a class if the clone is expanded.

13	TRBV19	TRBJ2-7	TRBD1	NA	CASRGQEANEQYF	TGTGCCAGTCGGGGACAGGAGGCGAACGAGCAGTACTTC
16	TRBV4-1	TRBJ2-3	NA	few	CASSQQAALGTDTQYF	TGCGCCAGCAGCCAGCAAGCGGCACTGGGCACAGATACGCAGTATTTT
15	TRBV7-6	TRBJ2-5	NA	NA	CASSQFPGNQETQYF	TGTGCCAGCAGTCAATTTCCAGGGAACCAAGAGACCCAGTACTTC
19	TRBV7-6	TRBJ1-6	NA	NA	CASSLAGPEKRSYNSPLHF	TGTGCCAGCAGCTTGGCGGGGCCCGAAAAGAGATCCTATAATTCACCCCTCCACTTT
13	TRBV2	TRBJ2-4	TRBD2	NA	CASSEGKRGIQYF	TGTGCCAGCAGTGAGGGGAAGCGGGGCATTCAGTACTTC
14	TRBV27	TRBJ2-2	TRBD2	NA	CASGSGANTGELFF	TGTGCCAGCGGCAGCGGGGCAAACACCGGGGAGCTGTTTTTT
11	TRBV6-1	TRBJ1-2	NA	NA	CASSEGFGYTF	TGTGCCAGCAGTGAGGGGTTCGGCTACACCTTC
14	TRBV10-3	TRBJ2-1	NA	NA	CAIRGAGGYNEQFF	TGTGCCATCAGAGGAGCGGGCGGCTACAATGAGCAGTTCTTC
16	TRBV14	TRBJ1-6	NA	few	CASSPAGRAWNSPLHF	TGTGCCAGCAGCCCAGCCGGCCGGGCTTGGAATTCACCCCTCCACTTT
15	TRBV7-8	TRBJ1-4	NA	many	CASSRTGGLNEKLFF	TGTGCCAGCAGCCGGACGGGCGGTCTTAATGAAAAACTGTTTTTT
11	TRBV12-3/TRBV12-4	TRBJ1-1	TRBD1	once	CATRRGLEAFF	TGTGCCACCCGGAGGGGGCTCGAAGCTTTCTTT
14	TRBV20-1	TRBJ2-1	TRBD1	NA	CSLHPGGRYNEQFF	TGCAGCCTACACCCAGGGGGTCGGTACAATGAGCAGTTCTTC
18	TRBV2	TRBJ2-3	TRBD2	NA	CASSGLAGVRDSTDTQYF	TGTGCCAGCTCTGGACTAGCGGGGGTAAGGGATAGCACAGATACGCAGTATTTT
15	TRBV9	TRBJ2-5	TRBD2	NA	CASSARGTSWETQYF	TGTGCCAGCAGCGCGAGGGGGACTAGTTGGGAGACCCAGTACTTC